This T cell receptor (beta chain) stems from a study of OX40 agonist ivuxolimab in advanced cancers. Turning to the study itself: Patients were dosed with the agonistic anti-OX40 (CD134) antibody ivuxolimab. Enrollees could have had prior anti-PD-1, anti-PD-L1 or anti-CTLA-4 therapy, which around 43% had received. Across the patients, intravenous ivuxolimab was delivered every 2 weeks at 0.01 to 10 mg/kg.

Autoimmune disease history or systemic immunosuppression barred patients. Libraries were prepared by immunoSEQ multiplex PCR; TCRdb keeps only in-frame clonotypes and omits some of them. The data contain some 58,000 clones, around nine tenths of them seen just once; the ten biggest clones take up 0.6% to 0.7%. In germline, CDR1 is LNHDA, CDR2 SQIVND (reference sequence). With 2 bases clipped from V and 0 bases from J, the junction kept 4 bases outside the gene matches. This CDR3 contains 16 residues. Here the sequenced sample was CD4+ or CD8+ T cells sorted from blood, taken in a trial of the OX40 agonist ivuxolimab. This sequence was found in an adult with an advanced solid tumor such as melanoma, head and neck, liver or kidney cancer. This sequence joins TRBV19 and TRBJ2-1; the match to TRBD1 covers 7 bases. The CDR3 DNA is TGTGCCAGTAGTATACGACAGGGTTTCTCCTACAATGAGCAGTTCTTC. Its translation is CASSIRQGFSYNEQFF.